This TCR beta chain was retrieved from a study of OX40 agonist ivuxolimab in advanced cancers. About the study: Dosing consisted of intravenous ivuxolimab at 0.01 to 10 mg/kg every 2 weeks.

Remarks on this clone: The antigen remains undetermined.

Study outcomes and limitations: Partial responders treated at 0.1-3.0 mg/kg exhibited clonal expansion among the lowest measured. More expanded clones were seen, on average, in CD8+ T cells than in CD4+.

Produced via immunoSEQ multiplex PCR; TCRdb's table is partial and in-frame only. The profile covers around 68,000 clones, with about 85% appearing a single time and about a sixth taken by the ten largest. On cycle 4 day 1 and cycle 7 day 1, as well as at baseline, blood was sampled. Material: CD4+ or CD8+ T cells sorted from blood, obtained in a trial of the OX40 agonist ivuxolimab. The receptor was derived from an adult with an advanced solid tumor such as melanoma, head and neck, liver or kidney cancer.

As DNA, the CDR3 is TGTGCCATCAGTGAGGCCAGGCTGCCCTATGGCTACACCTTC. It translates to CAISEARLPYGYTF. The chain combines TRBV10-3 with TRBJ1-2; no firm D call. V was clipped by 2 bases and J by 4 bases, with 11 bases between them. The CDR3 is made up of 14 amino acids. From germline, CDR1 is ENHRY and CDR2 SYGVKD.